The rows below give T cell receptor beta chains drawn from one sample of a study of blood T cells in healthy people across ages. TCRdb re-analysed the 5' RACE reads in MiXCR, keeping a single row per CDR3 protein. The sample has more than 1,400,000 distinct CDR3 sequences, 42% seen once. The sequenced sample consisted of blood. All receptors derive from a woman between 18 and 29 years old in good health. CDR3s include the opening cysteine and the closing phenylalanine or tryptophan. Fields, in order: clone size, D gene, J gene, V gene, CDR3 DNA, CDR3 protein. The D gene is left open where the match is weak. The size field is filled for only some rows; it gives once, few, many or a size class.

-,-,TRBJ2-3,TRBV10-3,TGTGCCATCAGTGATCGGGGTGTGGTTACAGATACGCAGTATTTT,CAISDRGVVTDTQYF
-,-,TRBJ2-5,TRBV9,TGTGCCAGCAGCCCGCAAGGAAGGGGGTTCATTTCGGATGAGCAGTACTTC,CASSPQGRGFISDEQYF
-,-,TRBJ2-1,TRBV5-1,TGCGCCACCGCGGCCGATAACAATGAGCAGTTCTTC,CATAADNNEQFF
-,TRBD1,TRBJ1-2,TRBV7-9,TGTGCCAGCAGCCCAGGGACAGGGCCTGACTACACCTTC,CASSPGTGPDYTF
-,-,TRBJ1-2,TRBV5-1,TGCGCCAGCAGCCGTGACTCCGTCGGTGGCTACACCTTC,CASSRDSVGGYTF
few,-,TRBJ2-2,TRBV7-6,TGTGCCAGCAGCTTAGGGCCCTTCCAAGAATTGACCGGGGAGCTGTTTTTT,CASSLGPFQELTGELFF
few,TRBD1,TRBJ1-2,TRBV7-9,TGTGCCAGCAGTCAGACAGGGGATGGCTACACCTTC,CASSQTGDGYTF
few,-,TRBJ2-7,TRBV28,TGTGCCAGCAGCCAGGATGTTGGGCGTGCCTACGAGCAGTACTTC,CASSQDVGRAYEQYF
-,TRBD1,TRBJ1-4,TRBV2,TGTGCCAGCACCCGACAGGGGGGATTTGCAACTAATGAAAAACTGTTTTTT,CASTRQGGFATNEKLFF
-,-,TRBJ1-2,TRBV29-1,TGCGGCGTGAGGGAGGGAGCCTATGGCTACACCTTC,CGVREGAYGYTF
many,-,TRBJ2-5,TRBV10-3,TGTGCCATCAGTGTTGACCTGGACAACCAAGAGACCCAGTACTTC,CAISVDLDNQETQYF
-,-,TRBJ2-5,TRBV7-3,TGTGCCAGCAGCGCCCCGCAAGAGACCCAGTACTTC,CASSAPQETQYF
few,-,TRBJ2-7,TRBV20-1,TGCAGTGCGGGGAGGTCTAGCAGCTACGAGCAGTACTTC,CSAGRSSSYEQYF
few,-,TRBJ2-3,TRBV10-3,TGTGCCATCAGTGACACGGCGGTTAGCACAGATACGCAGTATTTT,CAISDTAVSTDTQYF
few,TRBD2,TRBJ2-5,TRBV11-2,TGTGCCAGCAGCGCACCGCCGGGACTAGAGTACCAAGAGACCCAGTACTTC,CASSAPPGLEYQETQYF
-,TRBD1,TRBJ2-3,TRBV6-1,TGTGCCAGCAGTGCCGTGGGACAGGGGGTAAATACGCAGTATTTT,CASSAVGQGVNTQYF
few,TRBD2,TRBJ2-7,TRBV20-1,TGCAGTGCTAGCGAACCTAGCGGGGGCCTCGAGCAGTACTTC,CSASEPSGGLEQYF
few,-,TRBJ2-5,TRBV11-2,TGTGCCAGCAGCCGGGACTTTCGAGAGACCCAGTACTTC,CASSRDFRETQYF
few,TRBD1,TRBJ1-1,TRBV4-1,TGCGCCAGCAGTGAAACAGGGGGCTTGACTGAAGCTTTCTTT,CASSETGGLTEAFF
-,-,TRBJ1-1,TRBV20-1,TGCAGTGCGAGGAGACCGGAAGGGTCGGGCACTGAAGCTTTCTTT,CSARRPEGSGTEAFF
-,-,TRBJ1-2,TRBV6-2/TRBV6-3,TGTGCCAGCAGTTACCCCGCCCCCGACACAGCGAGACCTTATGGCTACACCTTC,CASSYPAPDTARPYGYTF
-,-,TRBJ1-2,TRBV20-1,TGCAGTGCTAGAGATAGCAGGGGTATTGACTATGGCTACACCTTC,CSARDSRGIDYGYTF
-,-,TRBJ2-5,TRBV30,TGTGCCTGGAGTCAGAGCGTGCAAGAGACCCAGTACTTC,CAWSQSVQETQYF
few,-,TRBJ1-1,TRBV27,TGTGCCAGCAGTTCCCCTGGGGGGGCGAACACTGAAGCTTTCTTT,CASSSPGGANTEAFF
once,-,TRBJ2-1,TRBV3-1,TGTGCCAGCAGCCAAGGGGGTGGGGCAGCAGAGCAGTTCTTC,CASSQGGGAAEQFF
-,-,TRBJ1-5,TRBV4-2,TGTGCCAGCAGCCAAGATACTTACCAGAACCATCAGCCCCAGCATTTT,CASSQDTYQNHQPQHF
-,-,TRBJ2-1,TRBV7-2,TGTGCCAGCAGCTTAGGACGGGCTGGCCTCTATGAGCAGTTCTTC,CASSLGRAGLYEQFF
few,TRBD1,TRBJ1-5,TRBV20-1,TGCAGTGCTAGAGAAGGGACAGGGCGAAATCAGCCCCAGCATTTT,CSAREGTGRNQPQHF
-,-,TRBJ1-5,TRBV5-6,TGTGCCAGCAGCCCGGAGCAGTATAGCAATCAGCCCCAGCATTTT,CASSPEQYSNQPQHF
-,-,TRBJ2-2,TRBV5-1,TGCGCCAGCAGCTTGAACAGCGAGAACACCGGGGAGCTGTTTTTT,CASSLNSENTGELFF
-,-,TRBJ2-7,TRBV7-2,TGTGCCAGCAGCTTATGGCTAGGACAAGGAGCGGCGAAGGGCTACAATGAGCAGTACTTC,CASSLWLGQGAAKGYNEQYF
few,TRBD1,TRBJ1-5,TRBV7-2,TGTGCCAGCGGGTGGACAGGACATAGCAATCAGCCCCAGCATTTT,CASGWTGHSNQPQHF
many,TRBD2,TRBJ2-3,TRBV3-1,TGTGCCAGCAGCCCATTAGCGGGGGCTAGCACAGATACGCAGTATTTT,CASSPLAGASTDTQYF
-,-,TRBJ2-4,TRBV7-6,TGTGCCAGCAACCCAGCCTTAGCCAAAAACATTCAGTACTTC,CASNPALAKNIQYF
-,TRBD2,TRBJ2-2,TRBV5-1,TGCGCCAGCAGCTTGGGACTAGCGGGAGTCGGAGCCGGGGAGCTGTTTTTT,CASSLGLAGVGAGELFF
few,-,TRBJ2-7,TRBV20-1,TGCAGTGCTAGTTGGCGGGACGGCTACGAGCAGTACTTC,CSASWRDGYEQYF
many,TRBD1,TRBJ1-5,TRBV5-1,TGTGCCAGCAGCCCCGACAGGGATCAGCCCCAGCATTTT,CASSPDRDQPQHF
-,-,TRBJ2-7,TRBV6-6,TGTGCCAGCAGGGGTGCGGGTTCTGAATACGAGCAGTACTTC,CASRGAGSEYEQYF
-,TRBD1,TRBJ1-2,TRBV5-1,TGCGCCAGCAGCGCCCGGACAGGGGTGGGTGGCTACACCTTC,CASSARTGVGGYTF
-,TRBD2,TRBJ2-1,TRBV12-3/TRBV12-4,TGTGCCAGCACCAACCCCGGTGGGGCTAGCGGGGTATACAATGAGCAGTTCTTC,CASTNPGGASGVYNEQFF
-,-,TRBJ1-4,TRBV29-1,TGCAGCGTTGTTCCGGGCGGGAATGAAAAACTGTTTTTT,CSVVPGGNEKLFF
few,-,TRBJ2-4,TRBV27,TGTGCCAGCAGTTCCGGATGGGGGGCCGAGGAAAACATTCAGTACTTC,CASSSGWGAEENIQYF
once,-,TRBJ2-7,TRBV7-8,TGTGCCAGCAGTTACTTCCAGGACTACGAGCAGTACTTC,CASSYFQDYEQYF
few,TRBD1,TRBJ2-7,TRBV5-1,TGCGCCAGCAGCTGGGACAGAAACGAGCAGTACTTC,CASSWDRNEQYF
-,-,TRBJ2-5,TRBV2,TGTGCCAGCAGGACATACGTACAAGAGACCCAGTACTTC,CASRTYVQETQYF
few,-,TRBJ1-4,TRBV11-2,TGTGCCAGCTCCGAGTCCCGGGAAAAACTGTTTTTT,CASSESREKLFF
-,-,TRBJ2-3,TRBV7-2,TGTGCCAGCAGCTCGACGGAAGAGCCAGATACGCAGTATTTT,CASSSTEEPDTQYF
-,-,TRBJ2-2,TRBV5-1,TGCGCCAGCAGCTTGACCCCCTTAGCGACGAGGAAAGGGGAGCTGTTTTTT,CASSLTPLATRKGELFF
-,-,TRBJ2-6,TRBV30,TGTGCCTGGAGTGTATTAGGGACCTCTGGGGCCAACGTCCTGACTTTC,CAWSVLGTSGANVLTF
few,-,TRBJ2-7,TRBV27,TGTGCCAGCAAGGTAGCCTACGAGCAGTACTTC,CASKVAYEQYF
few,TRBD2,TRBJ2-7,TRBV7-2,TGTGCCAGCAGCTCGATTCGGGAGGCCTACGAGCAGTACTTC,CASSSIREAYEQYF
-,-,TRBJ2-7,TRBV13,TGTGCCAGCAGCTTAGTGGCAGGGCCTTCCTACGAGCAGTACTTC,CASSLVAGPSYEQYF